This T cell receptor beta chain was captured by sequencing in a study of Tregs in tolerant kidney transplant recipients. General study points: For some patients, primers changed over time, blocking nucleotide-level comparison. Tolerant patients' donor-specific Tregs expanded beyond overall Tregs, suggesting antigen-driven growth. Activated donor B cell expansion appeared to reveal the most relevant donor-specific TCRbeta repertoire.

Clones were read by immunoSEQ multiplex PCR, and TCRdb kept only the in-frame ones, dropping some. The data contain approximately 75,000 clones, about 91% of them singletons. Remarks on this clone: Its antigen remains unidentified.

The CDR3 loop spans 18 amino acids. Unstimulated Tregs (CD4+CD25+CD127-) and CD4+CD25- non-Tregs were sorted from PBMCs. The chain recombines TRBV21-1 with TRBJ1-4. TRBV21-1 constitutes a pseudogene. The clonotype comes from a human donor who received a combined kidney and bone marrow transplant. The starting material was Tregs from blood, obtained before the transplant. The CDR3 sequence: CASRNRVGYKVHNEKLFF. In nucleotides, the CDR3 is TGTGCCAGCAGGAATCGGGTAGGCTACAAGGTGCATAATGAAAAACTGTTTTTT.